This T cell receptor (beta chain) was sequenced in a study of T-cell reconstitution after alpha-beta-depleted transplantation in children. Unique molecular identifiers were built into the TCRbeta library. Using its own MiXCR run on the PCR reads, TCRdb lists one record per CDR3 protein. In the table there are about 230,000 distinct CDR3 sequences, roughly 10% of which are singletons. Within the sample, this clonotype is medium-sized. Its matching antigen is unknown. This CDR3 has 14 residues. Germline V gives CDR1 SGHRS, CDR2 YFSETQ. Germline trimming cut 8 bases from V and 6 bases from J; bases unmatched to any gene: 9. Study-level results: The main origin of T-cell counts and diversity one year after transplant was newly produced T cells. The origin of alpha-beta T cells about two months after transplant was reportedly several hundred expanded graft clones.

The TCR originated in a child less than two years old with acute myeloid leukemia, due to receive a stem cell transplant. Sequenced material: PBMCs, taken before TCRalphabeta/CD19-depleted stem cell transplant. The V and J genes are TRBV5-1 and TRBJ2-2; the match to TRBD2 covers 8 bases. The CDR3 bases are TGCGCCAGTCGGAGCGGGAGCGTCGCCGGGGAGCTGTTTTTT. Translating it yields CASRSGSVAGELFF.